The TCR beta chain described here comes from a study of PD-1 blockade in mismatch repair-deficient tumors listed by TCRdb under 2017. About the full investigation: Between late 2013 and 2016, 90 or so consecutive patients with 12 mismatch repair-deficient cancer types, all previously treated and progressing, were enrolled in the trial. Deep sequencing of TCR CDR3 regions was used to track tumor-associated T cell clones in peripheral blood of patients responding to PD-1 blockade.

The library was generated by the immunoSEQ multiplex PCR assay. TCRdb mirrors the immuneACCESS table, restricted to in-frame sequences. Some clones are absent from its copies; in checked studies, under half trace to an unresolved V gene, and the reason for the others is unknown. The sample yields tens of thousands of clones; roughly 80% were counted once. About 2.6% of the sample goes to the ten largest clones. Compared with germline, V lacks 0 bases and J lacks 4 bases; bases without a gene match: 6. Sequences SGHKS (CDR1) and YYEKEE (CDR2) are obtained from the germline V gene (reference sequence). The CDR3 sequence holds 16 residues, the cysteine and phenylalanine included. Left in the record is the CDR3 DNA by itself, 48 bases read in frame from the first base. On this clone: Its antigen is not yet known. No much larger clonotype is one base removed from it; base qualities were not supplied.

The meaning of the sample's time point label: peripheral blood 12 weeks after first pembrolizumab dose. Mismatch repair deficiency in every enrolled patient was established by polymerase chain reaction or immunohistochemistry. Three patients who responded to pembrolizumab therapy underwent TCR sequencing. Pembrolizumab PD-1 blockade was prospectively tested in advanced mismatch repair-deficient cancers, regardless of tissue of origin, in the phase II trial. Peripheral blood T cell samples were serially collected before and at multiple times after PD-1 blockade was started. Blood sampling times were expressed in weeks after the first pembrolizumab dose. Paper-wide results and their limitations: After pembrolizumab, tumor-resident clones, which were often undetectable in blood before treatment, expanded rapidly and then contracted, generally ahead of radiologic responses.

This receptor was identified in an adult with mismatch repair-deficient cancer. The V and J segments used are TRBV5-5 and TRBJ2-5; TRBD2 fits 10 bases in the junction. The sample here was peripheral blood, taken 12 weeks after starting pembrolizumab. The DNA sequence is as follows: TGTGCCAGCAGCTTGGCGGCTAGCGGGAGACGAGAGACCCAGTACTTC. Its product reads: CASSLAASGRRETQYF.